A single sample gave rise to the 3 T cell receptor beta chains below, sequenced in a study of cytomegalovirus exposure and HLA in healthy donors. Primers for the PCR totalled 60 Vbeta and 13 Jbeta. Sequencing used immunoSEQ multiplex PCR; TCRdb keeps in-frame clones, though not all of them. The sample yields 90,000 to 130,000 clones, approximately 82% seen once. Sequenced input: PBMCs. These receptors originate from a man under 40 in good health and CMV-seropositive.

The rearrangement links TRBV15 to TRBJ1-2; 8 bases fit TRBD1. This CDR3 spans 18 amino acids. Trimming removed 1 base from V and 0 bases from J; junction bases left unmatched: 10. Germline loops: CDR1 LNHNV, CDR2 YYDKDF (reference sequence). The CDR3 region is CATSRGRQGKWTNYGYTF. The CDR3 nucleotides are TGTGCCACCAGCAGAGGAAGACAGGGGAAATGGACTAACTATGGCTACACCTTC. Complete variable domain (other parts from reference TRBV15 and TRBJ1-2): DAMVIQNPRYQVTQFGKPVTLSCSQTLNHNVMYWYQQKSSQAPKLLFHYYDKDFNNEADTPDNFQSRRPNTSFCFLDIRSPGLGDTAMYLCATSRGRQGKWTNYGYTFGSGTRLTVV.

CDR3 in amino acids: CATSRDLGGAGELFF. CDR3 bases: TGTGCCACCAGCAGAGATTTGGGGGGGGCCGGGGAGCTGTTTTTT. The J gene is TRBJ2-2, the V gene TRBV15; 7 bases fit TRBD2. Germline values: CDR1 LNHNV, CDR2 YYDKDF (reference sequence). The CDR3 sequence is 15 residues long. J gave up 6 bases and V 0 bases, and 4 bases lay outside the gene matches.

This chain's CDR3 is CASSQAQEEAFF. The CDR3 region has the DNA TGTGCCAGCAGCCAAGCCCAGGAAGAAGCTTTCTTT. The chain carries TRBV4-2 and TRBJ1-1; no definite D call. Trimming removed 1 base from V and 8 bases from J, with 8 bases in between. CDR3 length: 12 amino acids. Germline-derived CDR1 and CDR2 are LGHNA and YNFKEQ.